This T cell receptor (beta chain) was recovered during a study of cytomegalovirus exposure and HLA in healthy donors. CDR3 length: 14 amino acids. Germline V gene sequence: CDR1 MNHNS, CDR2 SASEGT. The V end lost 5 bases, the J end lost 3 bases, and 10 bases lay between the germline ends. In the PCR, 60 Vbeta and 13 Jbeta primers were used. Measured with immunoSEQ multiplex PCR; TCRdb has only the in-frame clones, and not every one. The table for this sample gives nearly 200,000 clones. The gene calls are TRBV6-1 and TRBJ1-4, with D uncertain. This receptor was obtained from a boy between 5 and 17 years old in good health and CMV-seronegative. Sequenced input: PBMCs. The CDR3 nucleotides are TGTGCCAGCAGTTCCCACAGCTCTAATGAAAAACTGTTTTTT. Translation gives CASSSHSSNEKLFF.